In this sample, the clone carrying this T cell receptor beta chain turned up many times. Trimming removed 6 bases at V and 7 bases at J, with 19 bases between. The length of the CDR3 is 15 residues. CDR1 and CDR2 (germline): SGHRS, YFSETQ. This sample is drawn from a study of T-cell reconstitution after alpha-beta-depleted transplantation in children. A TCRbeta library incorporating unique molecular identifiers was prepared. TCRdb fed the PCR reads into MiXCR, producing one record per CDR3 protein. The sample has approximately 240,000 distinct CDR3 sequences; roughly a tenth are singletons. The material sequenced was PBMCs from the stem cell graft donor, taken from the stem cell graft. The chain has TRBV5-1 and TRBJ1-4; no clear D gene. The sequence was collected from a human donor who donated a stem cell graft to a child with SCID. CDR3 nucleotides: TGCGCCAGCACTTCGACCTCGGGAGAAGGTGAAAAACTGTTTTTT. Amino acid sequence: CASTSTSGEGEKLFF.